Below are 26 T cell receptor beta chains sequenced from a single sample in a study of blood T cell repertoires in COVID-19. Profiled with immunoSEQ multiplex PCR; TCRdb holds only in-frame clones, not every one. The sample holds 250,000 to 300,000 clones; around 90% are singletons and the top ten take 6.3%. The sample was peripheral blood. The receptors here all came from a woman aged 45-60 years with COVID-19, enrolled during active disease.

The chain joins TRBV6-6 to TRBJ1-2; 7 bases agree with TRBD1. The CDR3 consists of 14 residues. Germline-derived CDR1 and CDR2 are MNHNY and SVGAGI (reference sequence). V was clipped by 5 bases and J by 0 bases; unmatched bases: 3. The DNA of the CDR3 is TGTGCCAGCAGTAATCAGGGGGCTAACTATGGCTACACCTTC. Translated: CASSNQGANYGYTF.

The J gene is TRBJ1-4, the V gene TRBV15; tentatively, D is TRBD1 (6 bases). CDR1 LNHNV and CDR2 YYDKDF come from the germline V gene (reference sequence). This CDR3 spans 18 amino acids. The ends were cut back, 0 bases at V and 0 bases at J, with 14 bases in the middle. In nucleotides, the CDR3 is TGTGCCACCAGCAGAGATTTACAGGGAAAAACAACTAATGAAAAACTGTTTTTT. Amino acid sequence: CATSRDLQGKTTNEKLFF.

The chain recombines TRBV5-4 with TRBJ2-3; 8 bases map to TRBD2. Germline V gene lookup returns CDR1 SGHNT and CDR2 YYREEE (reference sequence). The CDR3 sequence is 15 residues long. Trimming at V came to 1 base and at J to 4 bases, leaving 5 bases not matched to a gene. The CDR3 spells CASSLSSGSSDTQYF. CDR3 nucleotide sequence: TGTGCCAGCAGCTTGTCGAGCGGGAGTTCAGATACGCAGTATTTT.

V and J are TRBV6-5 and TRBJ2-3; D is possibly TRBD2 (6 bases). The CDR3 has 15 residues. V lost 6 bases to trimming and J lost 8 bases, with 21 bases between them. CDR1 and CDR2 (germline): MNHEY, SVGAGI. As DNA, the CDR3 is TGTGCCAGCAGCCCAGAAGGGACTTATAGTACTACGCAGTATTTT. The encoded protein is CASSPEGTYSTTQYF.

This chain uses TRBV2 with TRBJ2-7; 13 bases are a match to TRBD2. This CDR3 has 16 amino acids. The ends lost 6 bases at V and 7 bases at J; junction bases unmatched: 12. Germline lookup yields CDR1 SNHLY and CDR2 FYNNEI. CDR3 region: CASSLLAGGSLREQYF. The DNA of the CDR3 is TGTGCCAGCAGCTTACTAGCGGGAGGGTCGTTGAGGGAGCAGTACTTC.

This clone was found a few times. V usage is TRBV5-4 and J usage is TRBJ2-5, with TRBD2 as a possible D gene (5 bases). The CDR3 length is 14 residues. Germline CDR1 and CDR2: SGHNT and YYREEE (reference sequence). V was shortened by 4 bases and J by 4 bases, with 14 bases between the two germline ends. In DNA form, the CDR3 reads TGTGCCAGCAGCGACCACCGGGATGGAGAGACCCAGTACTTC. Translated: CASSDHRDGETQYF. Drawing the rest from reference TRBV5-4 and TRBJ2-5, the complete variable domain is ETGVTQSPTHLIKTRGQQVTLRCSSQSGHNTVSWYQQALGQGPQFIFQYYREEENGRGNFPPRFSGLQFPNYSSELNVNALELDDSALYLCASSDHRDGETQYFGPGTRLLVL.

The chain couples TRBV19 to TRBJ2-5; D gene uncertain. Trimming shortened V by 3 bases and J by 2 bases, and 7 bases separated the two germline ends. The length of the CDR3 is 13 residues. The germline V gene encodes CDR1 LNHDA and CDR2 SQIVND (reference sequence). CDR3 amino acids: CASSIGRQETQYF. Written as DNA, the CDR3 is TGTGCCAGTAGTATTGGCAGACAAGAGACCCAGTACTTC.

This chain joins TRBV11-2 and TRBJ1-5; 7 bases are a match to TRBD1. J was trimmed by 3 bases and V by 5 bases; bases with no gene match: 7. The CDR3 loop spans 15 amino acids. The germline CDR1 and CDR2 sequences are SGHAT and FQNNGV. This chain's CDR3 is CASSVDRHPNQPQHF. The CDR3 DNA reads TGTGCCAGCAGCGTGGACAGGCATCCCAATCAGCCCCAGCATTTT.

This clone was found once. J is TRBJ1-5 and V is TRBV6-5; TRBD1 agrees at 9 bases. Germline-derived CDR1 and CDR2 are MNHEY and SVGAGI. This CDR3 is 15 amino acids long. With 6 bases clipped from V and 1 base from J, the junction kept 4 bases outside the gene matches. The CDR3, as DNA: TGTGCCAGCAGCAAGGACAGGGGCAGCAATCAGCCCCAGCATTTT. Amino acids: CASSKDRGSNQPQHF.

The CDR3: CASSPTGDGDIQYF. Here the CDR3 DNA reads TGTGCCAGCTCACCGACAGGGGACGGTGACATTCAGTACTTC. The V call is TRBV18, the J call TRBJ2-4; 8 nucleotides line up with TRBD1. The CDR3 runs to 14 residues. Germline lookup yields CDR1 KGHSH and CDR2 LQKENI. The V gene end was trimmed by 3 bases and the J gene end by 8 bases; junction bases not matched to a gene: 6.

CDR3 sequence (DNA): TGTGCCAGCAGCGCCAGACTAGCGGGGTACAATGAGCAGTTCTTC. It encodes CASSARLAGYNEQFF. The chain uses TRBV9 and TRBJ2-1, with 11 bases lining up with TRBD2. CDR1 is SGDLS, CDR2 YYNGEE, per germline. Losses at the gene ends were 3 bases for V and 4 bases for J; bases not matched to a gene: 3. The CDR3 contains 15 residues.

This clone was found once. V and J are TRBV6-2 or TRBV6-3 and TRBJ2-1, with 10 bases identical to TRBD2. The CDR3 contains 14 residues. Germline V CDR1 and CDR2: MNHEY, SVGEGT. J was trimmed by 6 bases and V by 6 bases; bases with no gene match: 5. The CDR3 protein is CASSPSGGPNEQFF. In DNA form, the CDR3 reads TGTGCCAGCAGCCCTAGCGGGGGTCCCAATGAGCAGTTCTTC.

The CDR3 spells CASSSRGTGGNEQFF. As DNA, the CDR3 is TGTGCCAGCAGCTCCCGGGGGACAGGGGGCAATGAGCAGTTCTTC. This chain joins TRBV7-3 and TRBJ2-1, with 11 positions matching TRBD1. CDR3 size: 15 residues. The V gene's germline CDR1 is SGHTA and CDR2 FQGTGA. V shed 4 bases, J shed 6 bases, and the junction held 5 bases outside the gene matches.

The rearrangement links TRBV5-1 to TRBJ2-1; no clear D gene. This CDR3 comprises 12 residues. V gave up 5 bases and J gave up 5 bases, with 8 bases separating them. CDR1 is SGHRS and CDR2 is YFSETQ in the germline V gene. This CDR3 is CASRMLNNEQFF. The CDR3 nucleotides read TGCGCCAGCAGAATGTTAAACAATGAGCAGTTCTTC. Looking up the rest from reference TRBV5-1 and TRBJ2-1 gives the full variable domain: KAGVTQTPRYLIKTRGQQVTLSCSPISGHRSVSWYQQTPGQGLQFLFEYFSETQRNKGNFPGRFSGRQFSNSRSEMNVSTLELGDSALYLCASRMLNNEQFFGPGTRLTVL.

The rearrangement uses TRBV24-1 and TRBJ2-1; perhaps TRBD1 as D (5 bases). The CDR3 spans 13 residues. In germline, CDR1 is KGHDR, CDR2 SFDVKD. V lost 6 bases to trimming and J lost 8 bases, with 13 bases between them. The CDR3 protein is CATSQPGADEQFF. For the CDR3, the DNA is TGTGCCACCAGTCAACCTGGGGCTGATGAGCAGTTCTTC.

The chain links TRBV19 to TRBJ2-1; TRBD2 agrees at 9 bases. After removal of 3 bases from V and 10 bases from J, the junction contained 10 bases not matched to a gene. The CDR3 sequence is 15 residues long. The germline gives CDR1 LNHDA, CDR2 SQIVND (reference sequence). CDR3 bases: TGTGCCAGTAGTATCGAAGCGGGAGGCCCGGGGGAGCAGTTCTTC. Amino acid sequence: CASSIEAGGPGEQFF.

The genes are TRBV30 and TRBJ2-1, with 9 nucleotides matching TRBD2. Germline-derived CDR1 and CDR2 are GTSNPN and SVGIG (reference sequence). The CDR3 runs to 14 residues. The CDR3 bases are TGTGCGTGGGCTAGCGGGACCCACTACAATGAGCAGTTCTTC. This gives the protein CAWASGTHYNEQFF.

The table lists this clone with a count of one. The chain carries TRBV30 and TRBJ2-1; D gene ambiguous. The ends were cut back, 2 bases at V and 3 bases at J, with 8 bases in the middle. Per the germline V gene, CDR1 is GTSNPN and CDR2 is SVGIG (reference sequence). The CDR3 extends over 13 amino acids. CDR3 sequence reads: CAWSMSFYNEQFF. CDR3 coding DNA: TGTGCCTGGAGTATGAGCTTCTACAATGAGCAGTTCTTC.

The gene calls are TRBV4-1 and TRBJ2-5, with 8 bases that match TRBD1. Germline loops: CDR1 MGHRA, CDR2 YSYEKL. With 4 bases clipped from V and 1 base from J, the junction kept 11 bases outside the gene matches. This CDR3 is built from 17 residues. The CDR3 DNA is TGCGCCAGCAGCCTGACGATGGACAGGGCGCCCCAAGAGACCCAGTACTTC. It codes for CASSLTMDRAPQETQYF.

In its sample, this clone was seen once. The rearrangement uses TRBV5-1 and TRBJ1-1; D unresolved. This CDR3 has 14 residues. Germline CDR1 is SGHRS and CDR2 is YFSETQ. Between the trimmed V and J ends, which lost 0 bases and 5 bases, there was a span of 11 bases. CDR3 DNA sequence: TGCGCCAGCAGCTTGGCTCCGGGGAGGACTGAAGCTTTCTTT. Protein product: CASSLAPGRTEAFF.

The chain employs TRBV6-5 and TRBJ1-5; D not resolved. V shed 7 bases and J shed 0 bases, with 7 bases lying between them. The CDR3 has 13 amino acids. The germline V gene encodes CDR1 MNHEY and CDR2 SVGAGI. The DNA for the CDR3 is TGTGCCAGCACCCGGGGTAGCAATCAGCCCCAGCATTTT. This codes for CASTRGSNQPQHF.

The genes are TRBV30 and TRBJ2-3; possibly TRBD2 for D (7 bases). The V gene's germline CDR1 is GTSNPN and CDR2 SVGIG (reference sequence). The CDR3 consists of 15 residues. Trimming took off 2 bases at V and 5 bases at J, with 17 bases between the two ends. The CDR3 loop reads CAWSIVGGGRDTQYF. Written as DNA, the CDR3 is TGTGCCTGGAGTATAGTGGGAGGGGGTAGAGATACGCAGTATTTT.

This chain connects TRBV24-1 to TRBJ2-7; 9 nucleotides agree with TRBD1. The CDR3 is 15 residues long. V dropped 4 bases and J dropped 6; count of bases not matched to a gene: 9. The germline V gene encodes CDR1 KGHDR and CDR2 SFDVKD. The CDR3 loop is CATSDGDRGRGEQYF. DNA of the CDR3: TGTGCCACCAGTGACGGTGACAGGGGGAGAGGCGAGCAGTACTTC.

The rearrangement uses TRBV27 and TRBJ2-4, with D perhaps matching TRBD2 (5 bases). Germline V gene sequence: CDR1 MNHEY, CDR2 SMNVEV (reference sequence). This CDR3 is built from 15 residues. The V and J ends lost 4 bases and 0 bases respectively, with 10 bases between them. Written as DNA, the CDR3 is TGTGCCAGCAGTTCAGGAGGTTTAGCCAAAAACATTCAGTACTTC. Protein: CASSSGGLAKNIQYF.

V gene TRBV10-3 combines with J gene TRBJ1-2, with 7 bases matching TRBD1. The CDR3 is made up of 15 amino acids. The trim removed 0 bases at V and 2 bases at J, leaving 3 bases unmatched. Germline V gene sequence: CDR1 ENHRY, CDR2 SYGVKD. CDR3: CAISESTGTNYGYTF. CDR3 nucleotide sequence: TGTGCCATCAGTGAGTCGACAGGGACAAACTATGGCTACACCTTC.

This clone was observed once. V and J are TRBV18 and TRBJ2-3; TRBD1 matches at 7 bases. J lost 2 bases, V lost 3 bases, and 5 bases had no gene match. The CDR3 extends over 15 amino acids. Germline V CDR1 and CDR2: KGHSH, LQKENI. The CDR3 is CASSPQQGITDTQYF. DNA of the CDR3: TGTGCCAGCTCACCCCAACAGGGGATCACAGATACGCAGTATTTT.